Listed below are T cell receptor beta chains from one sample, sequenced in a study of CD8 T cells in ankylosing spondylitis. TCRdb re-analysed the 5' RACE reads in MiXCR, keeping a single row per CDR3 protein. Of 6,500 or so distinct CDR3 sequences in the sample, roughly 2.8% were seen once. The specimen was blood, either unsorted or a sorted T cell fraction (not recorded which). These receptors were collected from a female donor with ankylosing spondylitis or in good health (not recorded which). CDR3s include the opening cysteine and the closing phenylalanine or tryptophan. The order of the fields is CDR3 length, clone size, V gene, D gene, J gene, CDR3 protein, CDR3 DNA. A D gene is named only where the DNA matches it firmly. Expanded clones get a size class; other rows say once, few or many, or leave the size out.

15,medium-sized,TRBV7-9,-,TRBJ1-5,CASPTPRVGAQPQHF,TGTGCCAGCCCTACTCCCAGGGTGGGGGCTCAGCCCCAGCATTTT
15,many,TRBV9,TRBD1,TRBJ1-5,CASSPTGASNQPQHF,TGTGCCAGCAGCCCGACAGGGGCTAGCAATCAGCCCCAGCATTTT
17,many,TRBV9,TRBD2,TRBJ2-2,CASSVGSSGRRFGELFF,TGTGCCAGCAGCGTCGGATCTAGCGGGAGACGCTTCGGGGAGCTGTTTTTT
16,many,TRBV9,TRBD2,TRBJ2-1,CASSATGTSVGGQQFF,TGTGCCAGCAGCGCAACAGGGACTAGCGTTGGCGGGCAGCAGTTCTTC
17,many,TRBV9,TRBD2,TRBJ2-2,CASSTTTSGSNTGELFF,TGTGCCAGCAGCACTACGACTAGCGGATCGAACACCGGGGAGCTGTTTTTT
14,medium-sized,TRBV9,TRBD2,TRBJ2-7,CASNSGGAAYEQYF,TGTGCCAGCAACAGCGGGGGGGCCGCGTACGAGCAGTACTTC
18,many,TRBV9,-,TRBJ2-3,CASSDTLDTSSSTDTQYF,TGTGCCAGCAGCGATACTCTCGATACTAGTTCGAGCACAGATACGCAGTATTTT
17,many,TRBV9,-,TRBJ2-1,CASSVAGYGGPTGEQFF,TGTGCCAGCAGCGTAGCGGGGTATGGTGGCCCCACGGGCGAGCAGTTCTTC
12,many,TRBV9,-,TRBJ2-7,CASSVAGEEQYF,TGTGCCAGCAGCGTAGCAGGGGAGGAGCAGTACTTC
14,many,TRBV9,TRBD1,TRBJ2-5,CASSGTGSQETQYF,TGTGCCAGCAGCGGGACAGGAAGTCAAGAGACCCAGTACTTC
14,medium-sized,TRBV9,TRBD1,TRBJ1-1,CASSETGWGTEAFF,TGTGCCAGCAGCGAGACAGGGTGGGGCACTGAAGCTTTCTTT
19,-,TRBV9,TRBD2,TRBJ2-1,CASSVGGRAGGQFNNEQFF,TGTGCCAGCAGCGTAGGGGGTAGGGCGGGAGGGCAGTTCAACAATGAGCAGTTCTTC
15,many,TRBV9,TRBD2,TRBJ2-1,CASSGRGGRWNEQFF,TGTGCCAGCAGCGGACGGGGGGGTAGATGGAATGAGCAGTTCTTC
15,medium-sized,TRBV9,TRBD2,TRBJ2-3,CASSGSSGVGHTQYF,TGTGCCAGCAGCGGCTCTAGCGGGGTTGGGCATACGCAGTATTTT
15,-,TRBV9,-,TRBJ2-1,CASSVGGGSYNEQFF,TGTGCCAGCAGCGTGGGTGGTGGCTCCTACAATGAGCAGTTCTTC
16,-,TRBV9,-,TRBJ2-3,CASSPPFSGNTDTQYF,TGTGCCAGCAGCCCACCCTTTTCGGGAAACACAGATACGCAGTATTTT
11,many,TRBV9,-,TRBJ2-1,CASSLDNEQFF,TGTGCCAGCAGCCTAGACAATGAGCAGTTCTTC
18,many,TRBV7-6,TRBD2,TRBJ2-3,CASSPRLAGGIDTDTQYF,TGTGCCAGCAGCCCCCGACTAGCGGGGGGGATTGACACAGATACGCAGTATTTT
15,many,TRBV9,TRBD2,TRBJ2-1,CASSARAGGPDEQFF,TGTGCCAGCAGCGCCCGAGCGGGGGGGCCCGATGAGCAGTTCTTC
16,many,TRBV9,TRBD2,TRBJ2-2,CASSGSGGANTGELFF,TGTGCCAGCAGCGGCTCGGGGGGGGCGAACACCGGGGAGCTGTTTTTT
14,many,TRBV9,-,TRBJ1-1,CASNGPRENTEAFF,TGTGCCAGCAACGGACCCCGGGAGAACACTGAAGCTTTCTTT
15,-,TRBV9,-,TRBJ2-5,CASSVAGGGGETQYF,TGTGCCAGCAGCGTAGCGGGGGGCGGTGGAGAGACCCAGTACTTC